The next 25 T cell receptor beta chains were all read from a single sample in a study of shared clonotypes between healthy human individuals (dated by TCRdb to about 2020). Libraries were made using the immunoSEQ multiplex PCR assay. The clones in this table, taken by TCRdb from immuneACCESS, are in-frame only. Not every clone is retained; where verified, under half of the shortfall comes from an unresolved V gene, and the cause of the rest is unknown. Counted in this sample were roughly 2,000,000 clones; about 93% of them appeared once. Around 1.8% of the sample belongs to the ten largest clones. CD8 naive samples were obtained by positive selection for CCR7 among CD45RO-negative cells, yielding a CD45RA+CCR7+ population from which TemRA cells were excluded. The specimen was naive CD8+ T cells from PBMCs. What the cell subset or site label conveys for this sample: CD45RA+CCR7+. These receptors were obtained from a man younger than 35 in good health. Some clones in this sample may be carry-over from other donors' samples.

V gene TRBV18 combines with J gene TRBJ2-5; TRBD2 might be the D (6 bases). Trimming took off 3 bases at V and 5 bases at J, with 7 bases between the two ends. This CDR3 is 12 amino acids long. Germline V gene data show CDR1 as KGHSH and CDR2 as LQKENI. CDR3 bases: TGTGCCAGCTCACCCCGGGAGGAGACCCAGTACTTC. Its translation is CASSPREETQYF.

A few counts support this clone. The J gene is TRBJ1-1, the V gene TRBV30; D not resolved. Per the germline V gene, CDR1 is GTSNPN and CDR2 is SVGIG (reference sequence). Trimming removed 3 bases from V and 6 bases from J, with 8 bases in between. This CDR3 contains 11 residues. The CDR3 coding sequence is TGTGCCTGGAGAGTAGGTCCTGAAGCTTTCTTT. Protein sequence: CAWRVGPEAFF.

With respect to this clone: Other DNA sequences in the sample encode the same CDR3. This rearrangement joins TRBV6-5 to TRBJ2-7; D is undetermined. There are 13 residues in the CDR3. Germline CDR1 MNHEY, CDR2 SVGAGI. V lost 0 bases and J lost 2, with 5 bases in between. CDR3 DNA sequence: TGTGCCAGCAGTTACTCCTATACCTACGAGCAGTACTTC. This translates into CASSYSYTYEQYF.

V usage is TRBV28 and J usage is TRBJ2-3; 7 nucleotides line up with TRBD1. The CDR3 contains 17 residues. CDR1 is MDHEN, CDR2 SYDVKM, per germline. J was trimmed by 0 bases and V by 3 bases; bases with no gene match: 9. For the CDR3, the DNA is TGTGCCAGCAGTTTGGGTACAGGGGCCATAAGCACAGATACGCAGTATTTT. Protein: CASSLGTGAISTDTQYF.

The table lists this clone with a count of one. This sequence joins TRBV5-1 and TRBJ2-7; 7 bases are shared with TRBD2. J gave up 2 bases and V 0 bases, and 8 bases lay outside the gene matches. The CDR3 covers 16 residues. The germline V gene encodes CDR1 SGHRS and CDR2 YFSETQ. DNA of the CDR3: TGCGCCAGCAGCTTGGGGCGGGGGTACGCGGCCTACGAGCAGTACTTC. It encodes CASSLGRGYAAYEQYF.

The rearrangement links TRBV4-1 to TRBJ1-5, with TRBD1 as a possible D gene (5 bases). The CDR3 covers 14 residues. Trimming removed 4 bases at V and 3 bases at J, with 10 bases between. The germline V gene has CDR1 MGHRA and CDR2 YSYEKL. The CDR3 reads CASSPGRLNQPQHF. The CDR3 coding sequence is TGCGCCAGCAGCCCGGGGCGCCTCAATCAGCCCCAGCATTTT.

J is TRBJ2-7 and V is TRBV28; D is undetermined. This CDR3 has 14 residues. The V gene lost 6 bases and the J gene lost 2 bases, with 14 bases spanning the gap. Germline-derived CDR1 and CDR2 are MDHEN and SYDVKM. The CDR3 DNA reads as TGTGCCAGCAGAACCGCCGGGCCTCCCTACGAGCAGTACTTC. This gives the protein CASRTAGPPYEQYF.

Worth noting for this clone: In the same sample, other DNA sequences code for this CDR3. The chain combines TRBV5-6 with TRBJ2-1; D unclear. Germline CDR1 is SGHDT and CDR2 is YYEEEE. With 2 bases removed from V and 0 bases from J, the gap between germline ends came to 6 bases. This CDR3 has 14 amino acids. In DNA, the CDR3 is TGTGCCAGCAGCTTCCGTAGCTCCTACAATGAGCAGTTCTTC. Translating gives CASSFRSSYNEQFF.

The J gene is TRBJ2-3, the V gene TRBV10-3; D is ambiguous. The germline gives CDR1 ENHRY, CDR2 SYGVKD. The CDR3 covers 17 residues. The V end lost 0 bases, the J end lost 3 bases, and 16 bases lay between the germline ends. DNA for the CDR3: TGTGCCATCAGTGAGTCTGGTATTTCAGACCATACAGATACGCAGTATTTT. As protein: CAISESGISDHTDTQYF.

The chain employs TRBV7-9 and TRBJ2-2; 9 bases map to TRBD1. Germline V gene sequence: CDR1 SEHNR, CDR2 FQNEAQ (reference sequence). The CDR3 has 18 amino acids. J gave up 1 base and V 0 bases, and 6 bases lay outside the gene matches. In nucleotides, the CDR3 is TGTGCCAGCAGCTTAGCTCAGGGACAGGGCATGAACACCGGGGAGCTGTTTTTT. This sequence encodes CASSLAQGQGMNTGELFF. The whole variable domain, filled in from reference TRBV7-9 and TRBJ2-2, reads DTGVSQNPRHKITKRGQNVTFRCDPISEHNRLYWYRQTLGQGPEFLTYFQNEAQLEKSRLLSDRFSAERPKGSFSTLEIQRTEQGDSAMYLCASSLAQGQGMNTGELFFGEGSRLTVL.

This chain uses TRBV11-2 with TRBJ2-5; unclear D gene. The V end was cut by 7 bases, the J end by 0 bases, with 9 bases between. Germline V lookup: CDR1 SGHAT, CDR2 FQNNGV. This CDR3 spans 13 amino acids. Written as DNA, the CDR3 is TGTGCCAGCAAGGACCGCCACCAAGAGACCCAGTACTTC. This translates into CASKDRHQETQYF.

In regard to this clone: This CDR3 is also generated by other DNA sequences in the sample. V gene TRBV6-6 combines with J gene TRBJ1-1; tentatively, D is TRBD1 (6 bases). Germline V lookup: CDR1 MNHNY, CDR2 SVGAGI (reference sequence). The CDR3 spans 14 residues. The V gene lost 0 bases and the J gene lost 5 bases, with 10 bases spanning the gap. The CDR3 nucleotides are TGTGCCAGCAGTTACTCGGAAGGGGGAACTGAAGCTTTCTTT. Protein product: CASSYSEGGTEAFF.

Remarks on this clone: The same CDR3 can be traced to other DNA sequences in this sample. J is TRBJ2-7 and V is TRBV28; D uncertain. Per the germline V gene, CDR1 is MDHEN and CDR2 is SYDVKM. The V end lost 3 bases, the J end lost 1 base, and 7 bases lay between the germline ends. This CDR3 region has 13 residues. DNA for the CDR3: TGTGCCAGCAGTTTTTCTGAATCCTACGAGCAGTACTTC. It translates to CASSFSESYEQYF.

This chain uses TRBV29-1 with TRBJ1-2; 9 positions match TRBD1. Trimming cost V 7 bases and J 1 base; bases outside gene matches: 7. Germline lookup yields CDR1 SQVTM and CDR2 ANQGSEA. This CDR3 comprises 14 residues. The CDR3 loop is CSAFSTGGNYGYTF. For the CDR3, the DNA is TGCAGCGCTTTCTCGACAGGGGGTAACTATGGCTACACCTTC.

This clone has only one observation. The chain is built from TRBV28 and TRBJ2-5, with D possibly being TRBD1 (6 bases). The CDR3 sequence is 18 residues long. V was trimmed by 2 bases and J by 2 bases, leaving 21 bases between them. Germline V gene data show CDR1 as MDHEN and CDR2 as SYDVKM. Here the CDR3 reads CASSLGNSPDRLQETQYF. Written as DNA, the CDR3 is TGTGCCAGCAGTTTAGGTAATTCCCCGGACAGATTACAAGAGACCCAGTACTTC.

About this clone itself: Other DNA sequences from this sample encode an identical CDR3 as well. The rearrangement joins TRBV4-1 to TRBJ2-1; tentatively, D is TRBD1 (5 bases). V gave up 1 base and J gave up 4 bases, with 11 bases separating them. This CDR3 has 15 amino acids. CDR1 MGHRA and CDR2 YSYEKL come from the germline V gene. CDR3 amino acids: CASSQGAGPYNEQFF. CDR3 DNA: TGCGCCAGCAGCCAAGGGGCAGGGCCATACAATGAGCAGTTCTTC.

V is TRBV11-2 and J is TRBJ2-7; D may correspond to TRBD1 or TRBD2 (6 bases each). The V gene lost 4 bases and the J gene lost 1 base, with 14 bases spanning the gap. There are 15 residues in the CDR3. Germline V lookup: CDR1 SGHAT, CDR2 FQNNGV. The CDR3 DNA is TGTGCCAGCAGCTCGGACTACAGGGTATCCTACGAGCAGTACTTC. It encodes CASSSDYRVSYEQYF.

The chain has TRBV28 and TRBJ1-6; possibly TRBD1 for D (5 bases). Germline V gives CDR1 MDHEN, CDR2 SYDVKM. There are 13 residues in the CDR3. The DNA of the CDR3 is TGTGTCGTAAGTGGGGACGATAATTCACCCCTCCACTTT. It encodes CVVSGDDNSPLHF. Using reference TRBV28 and TRBJ1-6 for the parts outside the CDR3, the full variable domain is DVKVTQSSRYLVKRTGEKVFLECVQDMDHENMFWYRQDPGLGLRLIYFSYDVKMKEKGDIPEGYSVSREKKERFSLILESASTNQTSMYLCVVSGDDNSPLHFGNGTRLTVT.

The V and J genes are TRBV18 and TRBJ2-2; D remains unclear. Germline V gives CDR1 KGHSH, CDR2 LQKENI. The CDR3 covers 15 residues. Deletions cut 0 bases from V and 8 bases from J, with 13 bases between. CDR3 amino acids: CASSPPQVPNGELFF. CDR3 in DNA: TGTGCCAGCTCACCACCGCAGGTACCGAATGGGGAGCTGTTTTTT.

A single count supports this clone. The chain is built from TRBV9 and TRBJ2-1; D possibly corresponds to TRBD1 (5 bases). The V and J ends lost 4 bases and 3 bases respectively, with 11 bases between them. Germline V gives CDR1 SGDLS, CDR2 YYNGEE. This CDR3 has 14 residues. The DNA of the CDR3 is TGTGCCAGCAGCCCCCAGGGCCTCTACAATGAGCAGTTCTTC. Translated: CASSPQGLYNEQFF.

The V and J genes are TRBV25-1 and TRBJ2-1; either TRBD1 or TRBD2 may fit D (5 bases each). Germline CDR1 reads MGHDK; CDR2 reads SYGVNS. This CDR3 has 10 amino acids. V was pared by 9 bases and J by 10 bases, with 10 bases between. The CDR3 is CASRGAEQFF. The CDR3 DNA follows: TGTGCCAGTCGGGGCGCCGAGCAGTTCTTC. Together with reference TRBV25-1 and TRBJ2-1, the CDR3 gives the full variable domain: EADIYQTPRYLVIGTGKKITLECSQTMGHDKMYWYQQDPGMELHLIHYSYGVNSTEKGDLSSESTVSRIRTEHFPLTLESARPSHTSQYLCASRGAEQFFGPGTRLTVL.

The chain is built from TRBV15 and TRBJ2-1, with D perhaps matching TRBD1 (6 bases). V gave up 1 base and J gave up 6 bases, with 19 bases separating them. CDR1 is LNHNV and CDR2 is YYDKDF in the germline V gene (reference sequence). The CDR3 is made up of 17 amino acids. CDR3 sequence: CATSRVEGAGVGNEQFF. The CDR3 DNA reads TGTGCCACCAGCAGAGTCGAAGGGGCAGGGGTCGGCAATGAGCAGTTCTTC.

The chain uses TRBV6-1 and TRBJ1-5; tentative D call: TRBD1 (6 bases). There are 14 residues in the CDR3. The V and J ends lost 6 bases and 4 bases respectively, with 13 bases between them. From germline, CDR1 is MNHNS and CDR2 SASEGT. The chain's CDR3 is CASRETGFNQPQHF. CDR3 bases: TGTGCCAGCAGGGAGACAGGTTTTAATCAGCCCCAGCATTTT.

The chain links TRBV10-2 to TRBJ1-4; D gene uncertain. V was cut by 3 bases and J by 6 bases, with 20 bases left in between. The germline CDR1 and CDR2 sequences are WSHSY and SAAADI. CDR3 length: 17 amino acids. CDR3 nucleotides: TGCGCCAGCAGTGAAATCCCACAATCGTACCGCGATGAAAAACTGTTTTTT. It translates to CASSEIPQSYRDEKLFF.

V and J are TRBV10-2 and TRBJ2-1; 7 positions match TRBD1. Germline loops: CDR1 WSHSY, CDR2 SAAADI. V dropped 8 bases and J dropped 6; count of bases not matched to a gene: 1. The CDR3 sequence is 11 residues long. CDR3 in amino acids: CASGTVNEQFF. As DNA, the CDR3 is TGCGCCAGCGGGACAGTCAATGAGCAGTTCTTC.